A selection of T cell receptor beta chains follows, all from one sample in a study of shared clonotypes between healthy human individuals. Produced via immunoSEQ multiplex PCR; TCRdb's table is partial and in-frame only. Of about 2,100,000 clones detected, approximately 94% appear once; the ten largest clones hold approximately 1.7%. Sequencing was performed on naive CD8+ T cells from PBMCs. Receptor source: a man aged 18 to 35 in good health. Some clones in this sample may be carry-over from other donors' samples. Each CDR3 is given without its conserved first and last residue. A D gene is named only where the DNA matches it firmly.

d_gene: .; j_gene: TRBJ2-1; v_gene: TRBV4-1; CDR3aa: ASSLPGKWKQF
d_gene: .; j_gene: TRBJ2-1; v_gene: TRBV7-9; CDR3aa: ASSLSLRYSSNEQF
d_gene: TRBD1; j_gene: TRBJ1-1; v_gene: TRBV9; CDR3aa: ASSPPDRGVTEAF
d_gene: TRBD2; j_gene: TRBJ2-7; v_gene: TRBV10-3; CDR3aa: AISDPPRGGRGYEQY
d_gene: .; j_gene: TRBJ2-5; v_gene: TRBV7-9; CDR3aa: ASSSRETQY
d_gene: .; j_gene: TRBJ2-5; v_gene: TRBV21-1; CDR3aa: ATTGGLGETQY
d_gene: .; j_gene: TRBJ2-7; v_gene: TRBV7-3; CDR3aa: ASSFGTGYEQY
d_gene: TRBD2; j_gene: TRBJ2-3; v_gene: TRBV4-2; CDR3aa: ASSQPGGRGYTQY
d_gene: .; j_gene: TRBJ1-1; v_gene: TRBV27; CDR3aa: ASSFLSDNTEAF
d_gene: .; j_gene: TRBJ1-1; v_gene: TRBV19; CDR3aa: ASSIGGAAEAF
d_gene: .; j_gene: TRBJ2-7; v_gene: TRBV27; CDR3aa: ASSLSRWDEQY
d_gene: .; j_gene: TRBJ1-1; v_gene: TRBV30; CDR3aa: AWNFGGNTEAF
d_gene: TRBD2; j_gene: TRBJ2-1; v_gene: TRBV4-1; CDR3aa: ASSRGLAGANEQF
d_gene: .; j_gene: TRBJ2-2; v_gene: TRBV6-5; CDR3aa: ASSLAAAGELF
d_gene: TRBD2; j_gene: TRBJ2-1; v_gene: TRBV6-5; CDR3aa: ASSYRRESSNEQF
d_gene: TRBD2; j_gene: TRBJ2-1; v_gene: TRBV2; CDR3aa: ASSEGGSMWNEQF
d_gene: .; j_gene: TRBJ1-1; v_gene: TRBV6-5; CDR3aa: ASSYSDTRSWAEAF
d_gene: TRBD2; j_gene: TRBJ2-3; v_gene: TRBV7-9; CDR3aa: ASSLPTSGRMNTDTQY
d_gene: .; j_gene: TRBJ1-2; v_gene: TRBV11-2; CDR3aa: ASSSKPSGRGGYT
d_gene: .; j_gene: TRBJ1-4; v_gene: TRBV11-2; CDR3aa: ASRGPPVNEKLF
d_gene: .; j_gene: TRBJ1-4; v_gene: TRBV28; CDR3aa: ASSFLGTVDEKLF
d_gene: .; j_gene: TRBJ1-5; v_gene: TRBV28; CDR3aa: ASSLRSGRYSNQPQH
d_gene: .; j_gene: TRBJ2-1; v_gene: TRBV5-6; CDR3aa: ASSQSRRYRNEQF
d_gene: .; j_gene: TRBJ2-1; v_gene: TRBV14; CDR3aa: ASSHNNGTKYNEQF
d_gene: .; j_gene: TRBJ2-5; v_gene: TRBV6-5; CDR3aa: ASSLDRRGSQY
d_gene: .; j_gene: TRBJ2-1; v_gene: TRBV18; CDR3aa: ASSPGTKGPYNEQF
d_gene: .; j_gene: TRBJ2-3; v_gene: TRBV7-9; CDR3aa: ASSLAQRTDTQY
d_gene: TRBD1; j_gene: TRBJ2-1; v_gene: TRBV5-1; CDR3aa: ASSLATGPASYSYNEQF
d_gene: TRBD2; j_gene: TRBJ2-1; v_gene: TRBV5-1; CDR3aa: ASSLTRLAGHNEQF
d_gene: .; j_gene: TRBJ2-2; v_gene: TRBV7-3; CDR3aa: ASSLTLIRIPSNTGELF
d_gene: .; j_gene: TRBJ2-2; v_gene: TRBV28; CDR3aa: ASSYATIGELF
d_gene: .; j_gene: TRBJ2-3; v_gene: TRBV2; CDR3aa: ARAGAEPTDTQY
d_gene: .; j_gene: TRBJ2-7; v_gene: TRBV7-8; CDR3aa: ASSFVALTDPTYEQY
d_gene: .; j_gene: TRBJ1-2; v_gene: TRBV4-1; CDR3aa: ASSQAQGLYGYT
d_gene: .; j_gene: TRBJ1-1; v_gene: TRBV7-9; CDR3aa: ASTGSLAEAF
d_gene: .; j_gene: TRBJ2-2; v_gene: TRBV9; CDR3aa: ASSVAKDRPSGELF
d_gene: .; j_gene: TRBJ2-7; v_gene: TRBV5-6; CDR3aa: ASSFIFAPGGKTYEQY
d_gene: TRBD2; j_gene: TRBJ2-1; v_gene: TRBV9; CDR3aa: ASSVRTSGSGNNEQF
d_gene: .; j_gene: TRBJ1-1; v_gene: TRBV28; CDR3aa: ASREFGGSNTEAF
d_gene: TRBD2; j_gene: TRBJ2-3; v_gene: TRBV10-2; CDR3aa: ASSESFSGSTDTQY
d_gene: .; j_gene: TRBJ1-2; v_gene: TRBV27; CDR3aa: ASSLSGGFYGYT
d_gene: .; j_gene: TRBJ2-7; v_gene: TRBV7-9; CDR3aa: ASSFTQSPGYEQY
d_gene: .; j_gene: TRBJ2-2; v_gene: TRBV30; CDR3aa: AWSWDNSGELF
d_gene: .; j_gene: TRBJ2-7; v_gene: TRBV5-1; CDR3aa: ASSFRLQGHEQY
d_gene: .; j_gene: TRBJ2-2; v_gene: TRBV20-1; CDR3aa: SAFLSGELF
d_gene: TRBD2; j_gene: TRBJ2-7; v_gene: TRBV27; CDR3aa: ASSFGTSGSSYEQY
d_gene: TRBD1; j_gene: TRBJ2-1; v_gene: TRBV29-1; CDR3aa: SFGRDSSYNEQF